These 9 T cell receptor beta chains were all obtained from the same sample, sequenced in a study of siplizumab effects on memory and regulatory T cells. Clones were read by immunoSEQ multiplex PCR, and TCRdb kept only the in-frame ones, dropping some. The profile shows 100,000 or so clones, around 93% of them singletons. Sequencing input: non-Treg CD4+ T cells sorted from blood. The source is a human donor in good health.

The CDR3 sequence is CASSLYWTSGRTTSYNEQFF. DNA of the CDR3: TGTGCCAGCAGTTTATATTGGACTAGCGGGAGGACCACCTCCTACAATGAGCAGTTCTTC. The chain joins TRBV28 to TRBJ2-1; 14 bases fit TRBD2. The CDR3 loop spans 20 amino acids. CDR1 MDHEN and CDR2 SYDVKM come from the germline V gene. The V and J ends lost 1 base and 0 bases, in that order; junction bases with no gene match: 8.

The chain joins TRBV5-1 to TRBJ2-5; TRBD2 aligns across 9 bases. The CDR3 has 14 residues. Trimming took 4 bases from V and 4 from J; bases not matched to a gene: 5. Per the germline V gene, CDR1 is SGHRS and CDR2 is YFSETQ. CDR3 protein: CASSPGTSLETQYF. CDR3 bases: TGCGCCAGCAGCCCGGGGACTAGCTTAGAGACCCAGTACTTC.

The table lists this clone with a count of one. The chain employs TRBV7-2 and TRBJ2-1, with TRBD2 matching 12 bases. Trimming cost V 1 base and J 7 bases; bases outside gene matches: 8. Per germline, CDR1 SGHTA and CDR2 FQGNSA. The CDR3 spans 17 residues. The CDR3 sequence: CASSLEGGLAGQNEQFF. In DNA form, the CDR3 reads TGTGCCAGCAGCTTAGAAGGTGGACTAGCGGGGCAAAATGAGCAGTTCTTC.

The chain is built from TRBV19 and TRBJ2-7; D is perhaps TRBD1 or TRBD2 (7 bases each). V was pared by 3 bases and J by 4 bases, with 22 bases between. Looked up from germline, CDR1 is LNHDA and CDR2 is SQIVND (reference sequence). The CDR3 is made up of 17 amino acids. The CDR3 spells CASSIFDGGGGEYEQYF. Written as DNA, the CDR3 is TGTGCCAGTAGTATCTTCGACGGGGGAGGGGGCGAATACGAGCAGTACTTC. Together with reference TRBV19 and TRBJ2-7, the CDR3 gives the full variable domain: DGGITQSPKYLFRKEGQNVTLSCEQNLNHDAMYWYRQDPGQGLRLIYYSQIVNDFQKGDIAEGYSVSREKKESFPLTVTSAQKNPTAFYLCASSIFDGGGGEYEQYFGPGTRLTVT.

V gene TRBV7-2 combines with J gene TRBJ2-5; D remains ambiguous. Trimming took 2 bases from V and 5 from J, leaving 3 bases between them. Looked up from germline, CDR1 is SGHTA and CDR2 is FQGNSA. This CDR3 is built from 11 residues. The DNA for the CDR3 is TGTGCCAGCAGCTTAAGTGAGACCCAGTACTTC. This translates into CASSLSETQYF. The full variable domain, with the rest looked up from reference TRBV7-2 and TRBJ2-5, is GAGVSQSPSNKVTEKGKDVELRCDPISGHTALYWYRQSLGQGLEFLIYFQGNSAPDKSGLPSDRFSAERTGGSVSTLTIQRTQQEDSAVYLCASSLSETQYFGPGTRLLVL.

The rearrangement uses TRBV5-6 and TRBJ2-2; D is possibly TRBD1 or TRBD2 (5 bases each). Trimming left V 1 base short and J 4 bases short, with 11 bases between. CDR1 and CDR2 from the germline V gene are SGHDT and YYEEEE. The CDR3 covers 15 residues. CDR3 in amino acids: CASSLIPRGTGELFF. CDR3 DNA: TGTGCCAGCAGCTTGATTCCGAGGGGCACCGGGGAGCTGTTTTTT.

This chain joins TRBV5-8 and TRBJ1-5, with D possibly TRBD1 on 5 matching bases. This CDR3 spans 15 amino acids. Trimming pared 4 bases from V and 2 bases from J, leaving 13 bases between. The germline CDR1 and CDR2 sequences are SGHTS and YDEGEE. This chain's CDR3 is CASSEGLGGNQPQHF. The CDR3 DNA follows: TGTGCCAGCAGCGAGGGGCTCGGCGGCAATCAGCCCCAGCATTTT.

The chain has TRBV11-2 and TRBJ2-2; 12 bases line up with TRBD2. V gave up 6 bases and J gave up 2 bases; unmatched junction bases: 13. CDR3 size: 19 residues. Looked up from germline, CDR1 is SGHAT and CDR2 is FQNNGV. The CDR3 region has the DNA TGTGCCAGCAGTCCAAGACTAGCGGGAGTGGGAGCAAACACCGGGGAGCTGTTTTTT. Its protein is CASSPRLAGVGANTGELFF.

This chain links TRBV5-4 with TRBJ2-5; 7 nucleotides line up with TRBD1. V was clipped by 4 bases and J by 2 bases; unmatched bases: 5. The CDR3 contains 14 residues. The V gene's germline CDR1 is SGHNT and CDR2 YYREEE (reference sequence). DNA of the CDR3: TGTGCCAGCAGCCCCCCGGGACAGCAAGAGACCCAGTACTTC. This encodes CASSPPGQQETQYF.